These 23 T cell receptor beta chains came from one sample sequenced in a study of cytomegalovirus exposure and HLA in healthy donors. Vbeta (60) and Jbeta (13) primers were used in the PCR. Clones were sequenced by immunoSEQ multiplex PCR, and TCRdb holds only the in-frame ones, with some missing. This table holds 97,000 or so clones, under 75% found once. Sequenced sample: PBMCs. The receptors derive from a man in his fifties or sixties in good health and CMV-seronegative.

The J gene is TRBJ1-2, the V gene TRBV5-4; the D is unclear. Germline-derived CDR1 and CDR2 are SGHNT and YYREEE (reference sequence). The germline V and J ends were trimmed by 4 bases and 1 base, with 14 bases remaining between them. The CDR3 has 15 residues. The CDR3 coding sequence is TGTGCCAGCAGCCCCGTGGGAGGAATTAACTATGGCTACACCTTC. Translating it yields CASSPVGGINYGYTF. The full variable domain, in which reference TRBV5-4 and TRBJ1-2 provide the parts outside the CDR3, is ETGVTQSPTHLIKTRGQQVTLRCSSQSGHNTVSWYQQALGQGPQFIFQYYREEENGRGNFPPRFSGLQFPNYSSELNVNALELDDSALYLCASSPVGGINYGYTFGSGTRLTVV.

The chain links TRBV6-1 to TRBJ1-2, with TRBD1 as a possible D gene (6 bases). Germline CDR1 is MNHNS and CDR2 is SASEGT. The CDR3 is made up of 13 amino acids. Trimming removed 10 bases from V and 4 bases from J, with 16 bases in between. The CDR3 loop reads CAIWTVLGYGYTF. The CDR3 DNA is TGTGCCATCTGGACAGTCCTAGGCTATGGCTACACCTTC.

This chain uses TRBV5-5 with TRBJ2-2; a possible D gene is TRBD1 (6 bases). V lost 8 bases and J 4 bases, leaving 15 bases between the germline ends. The CDR3 is 14 amino acids. Per the germline V gene, CDR1 is SGHKS and CDR2 is YYEKEE (reference sequence). The CDR3 here is CASTGQGFTGELFF. The CDR3 nucleotides are TGTGCCAGTACGGGGCAGGGGTTCACCGGGGAGCTGTTTTTT.

The chain's CDR3 is CASSRGLAGDNEQFF. CDR3 nucleotides: TGTGCCAGTAGTAGGGGACTAGCGGGAGACAATGAGCAGTTCTTC. The rearrangement links TRBV19 to TRBJ2-1; 14 bases are a match to TRBD2. There are 15 residues in the CDR3. CDR1 is LNHDA and CDR2 is SQIVND in the germline V gene (reference sequence). Trimming cost V 4 bases and J 5 bases; bases outside gene matches: 1. Based on the CDR3 plus reference TRBV19 and TRBJ2-1, the full variable domain is DGGITQSPKYLFRKEGQNVTLSCEQNLNHDAMYWYRQDPGQGLRLIYYSQIVNDFQKGDIAEGYSVSREKKESFPLTVTSAQKNPTAFYLCASSRGLAGDNEQFFGPGTRLTVL.

This clone appeared a single time. In DNA, the CDR3 is TGTGCCAGTAGGGAGTCCGGGGAGCTGTTTTTT. Translating it yields CASRESGELFF. V and J are TRBV19 and TRBJ2-2; D remains ambiguous. The germline V gene encodes CDR1 LNHDA and CDR2 SQIVND (reference sequence). The CDR3 loop spans 11 amino acids. Trimming took off 6 bases at V and 6 bases at J, with 5 bases between the two ends. The full variable domain, rest sourced from reference TRBV19 and TRBJ2-2, is DGGITQSPKYLFRKEGQNVTLSCEQNLNHDAMYWYRQDPGQGLRLIYYSQIVNDFQKGDIAEGYSVSREKKESFPLTVTSAQKNPTAFYLCASRESGELFFGEGSRLTVL.

J is TRBJ2-7 and V is TRBV6-5; TRBD1 agrees at 9 bases. From germline, CDR1 is MNHEY and CDR2 SVGAGI. The junction had 5 bases not matched to a gene; V was cut back by 2 bases and J by 3 bases. This CDR3 spans 15 amino acids. This CDR3 reads CASSYAGQGNYEQYF. The DNA of the CDR3 is TGTGCCAGCAGTTACGCCGGACAGGGGAACTACGAGCAGTACTTC.

This clone was counted once. The chain recombines TRBV6-4 with TRBJ2-3; TRBD1 is a possible D gene (5 bases). This CDR3 has 14 residues. CDR1 and CDR2 from the germline V gene are MRHNA and SNTAGT. V lost 0 bases and J lost 2, with 6 bases in between. CDR3 amino acids: CASSDSGDTDTQYF. The CDR3 nucleotides are TGTGCCAGCAGTGACTCAGGGGACACAGATACGCAGTATTTT.

This chain connects TRBV30 to TRBJ2-2; tentative D call: TRBD1 (6 bases). CDR3 length: 13 residues. Looked up from germline, CDR1 is GTSNPN and CDR2 is SVGIG (reference sequence). Trimming took 7 bases from V and 0 from J, leaving 9 bases between them. In DNA form, the CDR3 reads TGTGCCTCGGGACATCCGAACACCGGGGAGCTGTTTTTT. The encoded protein is CASGHPNTGELFF.

The CDR3 region has the DNA TGTGCCAGTAGAAACAGGGTTGGCTATGGCTACACCTTC. Translation gives CASRNRVGYGYTF. The rearrangement links TRBV19 to TRBJ1-2; TRBD1 might be the D (6 bases). V gave up 6 bases and J gave up 4 bases, with 12 bases separating them. This CDR3 region has 13 residues. Germline loops: CDR1 LNHDA, CDR2 SQIVND (reference sequence). Complete variable domain (other parts from reference TRBV19 and TRBJ1-2): DGGITQSPKYLFRKEGQNVTLSCEQNLNHDAMYWYRQDPGQGLRLIYYSQIVNDFQKGDIAEGYSVSREKKESFPLTVTSAQKNPTAFYLCASRNRVGYGYTFGSGTRLTVV.

This clone showed up just a few times. DNA for the CDR3: TGTGCCAGCTCTCCGATCTCCGGACAGGGAGTACAGCCCCAGCATTTT. This encodes CASSPISGQGVQPQHF. The chain joins TRBV18 to TRBJ1-5; 8 bases align to TRBD1. The germline CDR1 and CDR2 sequences are KGHSH and LQKENI. The CDR3 runs 16 residues. V was pared by 6 bases and J by 7 bases, with 14 bases of the junction left unmatched.

The table lists this clone with a few counts. This chain uses TRBV7-9 with TRBJ1-2; D possibly corresponds to TRBD1 (6 bases). The germline V and J ends were trimmed by 5 bases and 2 bases, with 15 bases remaining between them. CDR1 SEHNR and CDR2 FQNEAQ come from the germline V gene (reference sequence). This CDR3 region has 15 residues. CDR3 region: CASSKPGGQNYGYTF. The DNA of the CDR3 is TGTGCCAGCAGCAAACCAGGTGGACAGAACTATGGCTACACCTTC.

The CDR3 nucleotides read TGTGCCAGCAGCTACGATACTCCGGACAGGGGAATCACTTCACCCCTCCACTTT. Translating gives CASSYDTPDRGITSPLHF. The V gene is TRBV7-9, the J gene TRBJ1-6, with TRBD1 matching over 9 bases. CDR3 length: 18 amino acids. V gave up 4 bases and J gave up 9 bases; unmatched junction bases: 16. Germline CDR1 is SEHNR and CDR2 is FQNEAQ (reference sequence).

The chain uses TRBV28 and TRBJ2-7; D is uncertain. Germline CDR1 MDHEN, CDR2 SYDVKM. Trimming cost V 2 bases and J 0 bases, with 8 bases left between them. This CDR3 contains 14 residues. The CDR3 region is CASSLASSSYEQYF. The CDR3 DNA reads TGTGCCAGCAGTTTAGCTTCTAGCTCCTACGAGCAGTACTTC.

This clone was seen more than once but under ten times. The genes are TRBV2 and TRBJ1-3; D remains unclear. The CDR3 is 13 amino acids. CDR1 and CDR2 (germline): SNHLY, FYNNEI. Trimming cost V 8 bases and J 1 base, with 9 bases left between them. The CDR3 nucleotides are TGTGCCAGCCAGGAAACTTCTGGAAACACCATATATTTT. It is translated as CASQETSGNTIYF.

V and J are TRBV5-6 and TRBJ2-3, with 9 bases identical to TRBD1. The V gene's germline CDR1 is SGHDT and CDR2 YYEEEE. V lost 5 bases to trimming and J lost 5 bases; unmatched junction nucleotides: 9. The CDR3 is 15 amino acids. CDR3 sequence (DNA): TGTGCCAGCAGGGCCGGACAGGGGAGTTTAGATACGCAGTATTTT. Its protein is CASRAGQGSLDTQYF.

This clone was seen a few times. This sequence joins TRBV7-2 and TRBJ2-2, with TRBD2 identical over 7 bases. Germline V gene sequence: CDR1 SGHTA, CDR2 FQGNSA. The CDR3 is made up of 17 amino acids. V lost 5 bases, J lost 2 bases, and 11 bases stayed unmatched. CDR3 region: CASSPRLAQLNTGELFF. As DNA, the CDR3 is TGTGCCAGCAGCCCTAGACTAGCACAGTTAAACACCGGGGAGCTGTTTTTT.

V and J are TRBV28 and TRBJ2-7, with D possibly TRBD1 on 7 matching bases. Germline CDR1 reads MDHEN; CDR2 reads SYDVKM. With 7 bases removed from V and 7 bases from J, the gap between germline ends came to 14 bases. CDR3 size: 12 residues. CDR3 protein: CASTPGGTEQYF. As DNA, the CDR3 is TGTGCCAGCACTCCAGGGGGGACAGAGCAGTACTTC.

The rearrangement joins TRBV6-6 to TRBJ1-2; no definite D call. Germline CDR1 is MNHNY and CDR2 is SVGAGI (reference sequence). This CDR3 comprises 14 residues. V lost 7 bases and J 4 bases, leaving 16 bases between the germline ends. The CDR3 coding sequence is TGTGCCAGCACCACCCCTGGGCTATCCTATGGCTACACCTTC. Translating gives CASTTPGLSYGYTF.

This rearrangement joins TRBV2 to TRBJ1-3; D not resolved. Germline V gene data show CDR1 as SNHLY and CDR2 as FYNNEI. This CDR3 comprises 14 residues. V was shortened by 5 bases and J by 0 bases, with 8 bases between the two germline ends. The CDR3 coding sequence is TGTGCCAGCAGTAGTAGCGGCTCTGGAAACACCATATATTTT. Translation: CASSSSGSGNTIYF. The full variable domain, rest sourced from reference TRBV2 and TRBJ1-3, is EPEVTQTPSHQVTQMGQEVILRCVPISNHLYFYWYRQILGQKVEFLVSFYNNEISEKSEIFDDQFSVERPDGSNFTLKIRSTKLEDSAMYFCASSSSGSGNTIYFGEGSWLTVV.

This clone was observed a few times. This rearrangement joins TRBV2 to TRBJ2-7; 8 bases agree with TRBD1. CDR3 size: 13 residues. Trimming at V came to 10 bases and at J to 6 bases, leaving 11 bases not matched to a gene. CDR1 and CDR2 (germline): SNHLY, FYNNEI. The CDR3 loop reads CATSQQGASEQYF. DNA for the CDR3: TGTGCCACTAGCCAGCAGGGGGCTTCCGAGCAGTACTTC.

This rearrangement joins TRBV11-1 to TRBJ1-2, with unresolved D. The CDR3 contains 15 residues. Germline CDR1 is SGHAT and CDR2 is FQDESV (reference sequence). The V gene lost 6 bases and the J gene lost 2 bases, with 16 bases spanning the gap. CDR3 sequence (DNA): TGTGCCAGCAGGAAGGACGGGAGTATCAACTATGGCTACACCTTC. Its protein product is CASRKDGSINYGYTF.

V usage is TRBV6-5 and J usage is TRBJ2-7, with TRBD2 matching over 9 bases. The CDR3 totals 13 residues. After removal of 6 bases from V and 3 bases from J, the junction contained 3 bases not matched to a gene. Germline CDR1 and CDR2: MNHEY and SVGAGI. Here the CDR3 reads CASSPSGDYEQYF. In DNA form, the CDR3 reads TGTGCCAGCAGCCCTAGCGGGGACTACGAGCAGTACTTC.

This chain links TRBV28 with TRBJ1-4; D is unclear. Per germline, CDR1 MDHEN and CDR2 SYDVKM. With 2 bases removed from V and 6 bases from J, the gap between germline ends came to 10 bases. The length of the CDR3 is 14 residues. CDR3 sequence: CASSLMRPHEKLFF. In nucleotides, the CDR3 is TGTGCCAGCAGTTTAATGCGGCCCCATGAAAAACTGTTTTTT.